These 24 T cell receptor beta chains came from one sample sequenced in a study of identical twins. TCRdb itself ran the 5' RACE reads through MiXCR, one entry per CDR3 protein. The table includes around 250,000 distinct CDR3 sequences, about 8% detected once. These data are also associated with another study on yellow fever vaccine responses in identical twins.

The specimen was CD8+ T cells sorted from blood. Source of these receptors: a woman younger than 30 in good health.

CDR3 DNA sequence: TGTGCCAGCAGCTTGTTAAAGGATGAGCAGTTCTTC. It is translated as CASSLLKDEQFF. The chain has TRBV5-6 and TRBJ2-1; the D is unclear. Germline CDR1 is SGHDT and CDR2 is YYEEEE. V dropped 1 base and J dropped 8 bases, with 7 bases sitting between them. CDR3 length: 12 residues.

This clonotype has ten or more counts. This chain links TRBV10-3 with TRBJ2-7; 8 bases agree with TRBD1. The V gene end was trimmed by 10 bases and the J gene end by 0 bases; junction bases not matched to a gene: 2. The CDR3 is 12 amino acids. CDR1 is ENHRY and CDR2 is SYGVKD in the germline V gene. In nucleotides, the CDR3 is TGTGCCAGCGGGACAGGCTCCTACGAGCAGTACTTC. This codes for CASGTGSYEQYF.

This clonotype was counted only a few times. The V gene is TRBV5-6, the J gene TRBJ2-2; weak D call: TRBD1 (5 bases). CDR1 SGHDT and CDR2 YYEEEE come from the germline V gene. The CDR3 sequence is 16 residues long. Trimming took 0 bases from V and 4 from J, leaving 13 bases between them. CDR3 region: CASSLEGLRGTGELFF. The CDR3 DNA reads TGTGCCAGCAGCTTGGAGGGGCTAAGGGGCACCGGGGAGCTGTTTTTT.

Only a few counts were recorded for this clonotype. The CDR3 bases are TGTGCCAGCAGATTGAGGCGGGGCGACAGAGATACGCAGTATTTT. As protein: CASRLRRGDRDTQYF. The rearrangement uses TRBV12-3 or TRBV12-4 and TRBJ2-3; the D gene is possibly TRBD2 (6 bases). This CDR3 spans 15 amino acids. V dropped 6 bases and J dropped 5 bases, with 18 bases sitting between them.

This clonotype came up a few times. This rearrangement joins TRBV7-9 to TRBJ2-3, with a tentative D call TRBD1 (5 bases). V dropped 5 bases and J dropped 2 bases, with 14 bases sitting between them. The length of the CDR3 is 15 residues. Per germline, CDR1 SEHNR and CDR2 FQNEAQ (reference sequence). The CDR3 spells CASSQKGQITDTQYF. CDR3 coding DNA: TGTGCCAGCAGCCAGAAGGGGCAGATCACAGATACGCAGTATTTT.

This clonotype appeared a few times. The chain links TRBV29-1 to TRBJ2-7; TRBD1 is a possible D gene (6 bases). Trimming shortened V by 7 bases and J by 3 bases, and 13 bases separated the two germline ends. This CDR3 region has 12 residues. Looked up from germline, CDR1 is SQVTM and CDR2 is ANQGSEA. This CDR3 is CSDLDSFYEQYF. For the CDR3, the DNA is TGCAGCGACTTGGACAGTTTCTACGAGCAGTACTTC.

This clonotype was seen at least ten times. The V call is TRBV4-1, the J call TRBJ2-7; no firm D call. This CDR3 is 13 amino acids long. V lost 3 bases and J 4 bases, leaving 10 bases between the germline ends. Looked up from germline, CDR1 is MGHRA and CDR2 is YSYEKL. CDR3 sequence: CASSHEVTYEQYF. CDR3 DNA: TGCGCCAGCAGCCATGAGGTTACGTACGAGCAGTACTTC.

The CDR3 loop is CASSQGIEAFF. CDR3 DNA sequence: TGCGCCAGCAGCCAGGGTATTGAAGCTTTCTTT. This chain uses TRBV5-1 with TRBJ1-1; TRBD1 might be the D (5 bases). Germline values: CDR1 SGHRS, CDR2 YFSETQ. CDR3 size: 11 residues. V was shortened by 4 bases and J by 7 bases, with 8 bases between the two germline ends.

This clonotype came up a few times. V is TRBV27 and J is TRBJ2-7; D not resolved. V dropped 2 bases and J dropped 1 base, with 9 bases sitting between them. This CDR3 spans 14 amino acids. Germline V gene data show CDR1 as MNHEY and CDR2 as SMNVEV (reference sequence). In nucleotides, the CDR3 is TGTGCCAGCAGTTTAGATAGCAATTCCTACGAGCAGTACTTC. Translating it yields CASSLDSNSYEQYF.

V gene TRBV5-1 combines with J gene TRBJ1-4, with TRBD1 as a possible D gene (5 bases). The CDR3 consists of 15 residues. Trimming took 0 bases from V and 4 from J, leaving 10 bases between them. Germline-derived CDR1 and CDR2 are SGHRS and YFSETQ. Here the CDR3 reads CASSLEGRVNEKLFF. CDR3 bases: TGCGCCAGCAGCTTGGAGGGACGGGTTAATGAAAAACTGTTTTTT.

This clonotype came up a few times. The chain carries TRBV28 and TRBJ1-4, with D perhaps matching TRBD1 (5 bases). There are 15 residues in the CDR3. The V end lost 5 bases, the J end lost 8 bases, and 18 bases lay between the germline ends. Germline loops: CDR1 MDHEN, CDR2 SYDVKM. The CDR3 spells CASSRGRSAWEKLFF. Here the CDR3 DNA reads TGTGCCAGCAGTAGGGGTCGGTCGGCGTGGGAAAAACTGTTTTTT. The full variable domain, rest sourced from reference TRBV28 and TRBJ1-4, is DVKVTQSSRYLVKRTGEKVFLECVQDMDHENMFWYRQDPGLGLRLIYFSYDVKMKEKGDIPEGYSVSREKKERFSLILESASTNQTSMYLCASSRGRSAWEKLFFGSGTQLSVL.

Many counts were recorded for this clonotype. The chain joins TRBV4-3 to TRBJ2-1; weak D call: TRBD2 (6 bases). Germline V CDR1 and CDR2: LGHNA, YSLEER. This CDR3 is built from 16 residues. Trimming took off 0 bases at V and 9 bases at J, with 18 bases between the two ends. The CDR3 sequence: CASSQERGTVASEQFF. DNA for the CDR3: TGCGCCAGCAGCCAAGAGCGCGGGACCGTAGCATCTGAGCAGTTCTTC.

This clonotype was recorded a few times. This chain joins TRBV4-3 and TRBJ2-7; 14 bases line up with TRBD2. The CDR3 runs to 17 residues. Germline CDR1 and CDR2: LGHNA and YSLEER. Trimming cost V 0 bases and J 6 bases; bases outside gene matches: 7. The CDR3 loop reads CASSQDRLAGGPVEQYF. The CDR3 coding sequence is TGCGCCAGCAGCCAAGATCGACTAGCGGGAGGGCCGGTCGAGCAGTACTTC.

This clonotype occurred many times. V and J are TRBV9 and TRBJ2-1; D unresolved. This CDR3 is built from 14 residues. The germline gives CDR1 SGDLS, CDR2 YYNGEE. V gave up 3 bases and J gave up 0 bases, with 7 bases separating them. This CDR3 reads CASSGGNSYNEQFF. The CDR3 region has the DNA TGTGCCAGCAGCGGGGGAAACTCCTACAATGAGCAGTTCTTC.

The CDR3 sequence: CRRGQFLDYSYEQYF. The CDR3 coding sequence is TGCAGGAGGGGGCAATTCCTGGACTACTCCTACGAGCAGTACTTC. The genes are TRBV20-1 and TRBJ2-7, with D perhaps matching TRBD1 (7 bases). There are 15 residues in the CDR3. Germline V CDR1 and CDR2: DFQATT, SNEGSKA (reference sequence).

The rearrangement joins TRBV7-8 to TRBJ2-7; 7 bases fit TRBD2. The trim removed 5 bases at V and 4 bases at J, leaving 23 bases unmatched. In germline, CDR1 is SGHVS, CDR2 FQNEAQ. The CDR3 extends over 19 amino acids. In DNA form, the CDR3 reads TGTGCCAGCAGCCGCGAAAGATCTATCCTAGCGGCTTCGGGTTACGAGCAGTACTTC. Translating gives CASSRERSILAASGYEQYF.

This clonotype was seen at least ten times. The chain is built from TRBV5-1 and TRBJ2-7; possible D gene TRBD2, 5 bases. The CDR3 runs 15 residues. Trimming removed 4 bases at V and 3 bases at J, with 17 bases between. Germline CDR1 and CDR2: SGHRS and YFSETQ. CDR3 nucleotides: TGCGCCAGCAGCCCGGAGAGGGTAGGGAACTACGAGCAGTACTTC. Protein: CASSPERVGNYEQYF.

This clonotype was counted many times. The CDR3 DNA reads TGTGCCAGCAGCTCGGGACTAGCGGGAGGGTCTAAAAACATTCAGTACTTC. This translates into CASSSGLAGGSKNIQYF. The V gene is TRBV7-2, the J gene TRBJ2-4; 16 nucleotides match TRBD2. The germline CDR1 and CDR2 sequences are SGHTA and FQGNSA. The CDR3 covers 17 residues. Trimming at V came to 4 bases and at J to 4 bases, leaving 4 bases not matched to a gene.

This clonotype was recorded a few times. V is TRBV4-3 and J is TRBJ2-7; TRBD1 aligns across 9 bases. The germline V gene has CDR1 LGHNA and CDR2 YSLEER. V shed 3 bases, J shed 3 bases, and the junction held 6 bases outside the gene matches. The CDR3 is 15 residues long. For the CDR3, the DNA is TGCGCCAGCAGCCAGGGGACAGGGTGGATCTACGAGCAGTACTTC. Translated, it gives CASSQGTGWIYEQYF.

This clonotype was seen more than once but under ten times. The chain employs TRBV5-8 and TRBJ1-5; D remains unclear. This CDR3 comprises 14 residues. Trimming cost V 8 bases and J 0 bases, with 12 bases left between them. Germline V lookup: CDR1 SGHTS, CDR2 YDEGEE. CDR3 coding DNA: TGTGCCAGTGCGGAGATTTATAGCAATCAGCCCCAGCATTTT. It translates to CASAEIYSNQPQHF.

This clonotype turned up a few times. In DNA, the CDR3 is TGTGCCAGCAGTGATGGTTCAGCGGAACCTGAAGGAACAGATACGCAGTATTTT. It specifies CASSDGSAEPEGTDTQYF. This chain joins TRBV2 and TRBJ2-3, with D perhaps TRBD2 (5 bases). V lost 3 bases and J 3 bases, leaving 22 bases between the germline ends. This CDR3 comprises 18 residues. Germline values: CDR1 SNHLY, CDR2 FYNNEI.

The gene calls are TRBV11-3 and TRBJ2-2, with 12 positions matching TRBD2. V was clipped by 5 bases and J by 4 bases; unmatched bases: 5. This CDR3 contains 16 residues. Germline-derived CDR1 and CDR2 are SGHNT and YENEEA. CDR3 protein: CASSPTSGSFTGELFF. CDR3 nucleotide sequence: TGTGCCAGCAGCCCGACTAGCGGGAGTTTCACCGGGGAGCTGTTTTTT.

This sequence joins TRBV9 and TRBJ2-7, with a possible D match to TRBD2 (7 bases). CDR1 and CDR2 from the germline V gene are SGDLS and YYNGEE. The CDR3 has 16 amino acids. V was cut by 3 bases and J by 2 bases, with 18 bases left in between. DNA of the CDR3: TGTGCCAGCAGCGGAGAAGGGGGGGTTTTCCCCTACGAGCAGTACTTC. Residues: CASSGEGGVFPYEQYF. Filled out from reference TRBV9 and TRBJ2-7, the complete variable domain reads DSGVTQTPKHLITATGQRVTLRCSPRSGDLSVYWYQQSLDQGLQFLIQYYNGEERAKGNILERFSAQQFPDLHSELNLSSLELGDSALYFCASSGEGGVFPYEQYFGPGTRLTVT.

The rearrangement links TRBV14 to TRBJ2-4; 8 nucleotides match TRBD2. Germline CDR1 reads SGHDN; CDR2 reads FVKESK. Trimming at V came to 1 base and at J to 1 base, leaving 3 bases not matched to a gene. The CDR3 loop spans 16 amino acids. CDR3 DNA sequence: TGTGCCAGCAGCCAAGCTTCGGGGGGGGCCAAAAACATTCAGTACTTC. Encoded protein: CASSQASGGAKNIQYF.